Below are 10 T cell receptor beta chains sequenced from a single sample in a study of blood T cell repertoires in COVID-19. Measured with immunoSEQ multiplex PCR; TCRdb has only the in-frame clones, and not every one. Here the sample spans 300,000 or so clones, more than 75% being singletons. Sequencing input: peripheral blood. The receptors come from a man aged 50-60 years with active or convalescent COVID-19.

This chain joins TRBV5-1 and TRBJ2-2; TRBD2 is a possible D gene (6 bases). CDR3 length equals 17 residues. The V end lost 1 base, the J end lost 0 bases, and 13 bases lay between the germline ends. Per germline, CDR1 SGHRS and CDR2 YFSETQ. The CDR3 reads CASSLRIGLTNTGELFF. CDR3 DNA: TGCGCCAGCAGCTTGCGCATCGGACTAACGAACACCGGGGAGCTGTTTTTT. Full variable domain (remainder filled in from reference TRBV5-1 and TRBJ2-2): KAGVTQTPRYLIKTRGQQVTLSCSPISGHRSVSWYQQTPGQGLQFLFEYFSETQRNKGNFPGRFSGRQFSNSRSEMNVSTLELGDSALYLCASSLRIGLTNTGELFFGEGSRLTVL.

This clone was detected only a few times. This chain uses TRBV9 with TRBJ2-2; 10 bases line up with TRBD2. V was pared by 2 bases and J by 6 bases, with 7 bases of the junction left unmatched. The CDR3 contains 16 residues. Germline CDR1 reads SGDLS; CDR2 reads YYNGEE. The CDR3 reads CASSVSGGAGSGELFF. DNA of the CDR3: TGTGCCAGCAGCGTCAGCGGGGGGGCGGGATCCGGGGAGCTGTTTTTT.

This clone occurred a few times. This sequence joins TRBV25-1 and TRBJ1-2; 7 bases match TRBD1. Germline values: CDR1 MGHDK, CDR2 SYGVNS. The CDR3 contains 15 residues. V shed 5 bases, J shed 7 bases, and the junction held 13 bases outside the gene matches. The DNA for the CDR3 is TGTGCCAGCAGTAAGCGGGGGACAGACGCTCGTGGCTACACCTTC. As protein: CASSKRGTDARGYTF.

The chain employs TRBV28 and TRBJ1-2; a weak D match, TRBD1 (6 bases). From germline, CDR1 is MDHEN and CDR2 SYDVKM. There are 13 residues in the CDR3. Between the trimmed V and J ends, which lost 5 bases and 3 bases, there was a span of 10 bases. The CDR3 DNA is TGTGCCAGCAGTATCAGGACAGACTATGGCTACACCTTC. This gives the protein CASSIRTDYGYTF.

The chain joins TRBV9 to TRBJ2-3; D possibly corresponds to TRBD1 (5 bases). CDR1 and CDR2 (germline): SGDLS, YYNGEE. Trimming removed 0 bases at V and 5 bases at J, with 16 bases between. The CDR3 spans 16 residues. This CDR3 is CASSVGIRALGDTQYF. CDR3 nucleotides: TGTGCCAGCAGCGTAGGCATCAGGGCCCTAGGAGATACGCAGTATTTT.

The chain combines TRBV5-1 with TRBJ2-7; D not certain. V lost 0 bases to trimming and J lost 0 bases, with 7 bases between them. Germline V gene lookup returns CDR1 SGHRS and CDR2 YFSETQ. This CDR3 has 14 amino acids. CDR3 in DNA: TGCGCCAGCAGCTTGGTGTCGGGCTCCTACGAGCAGTACTTC. Translating gives CASSLVSGSYEQYF. Full variable domain (remainder filled in from reference TRBV5-1 and TRBJ2-7): KAGVTQTPRYLIKTRGQQVTLSCSPISGHRSVSWYQQTPGQGLQFLFEYFSETQRNKGNFPGRFSGRQFSNSRSEMNVSTLELGDSALYLCASSLVSGSYEQYFGPGTRLTVT.

V is TRBV27 and J is TRBJ1-5; 8 nucleotides line up with TRBD1. This CDR3 has 14 amino acids. J was trimmed by 7 bases and V by 3 bases; bases with no gene match: 5. Germline values: CDR1 MNHEY, CDR2 SMNVEV (reference sequence). CDR3 in amino acids: CASSLQGADQPQHF. CDR3 nucleotides: TGTGCCAGCAGTTTGCAGGGGGCTGACCAGCCCCAGCATTTT.

The rearrangement uses TRBV6-6 and TRBJ2-7, with D tentatively TRBD1 (5 bases). Germline CDR1 reads MNHNY; CDR2 reads SVGAGI (reference sequence). CDR3 length: 14 residues. Trimming cost V 8 bases and J 1 base, with 15 bases left between them. CDR3 amino acids: CASQPGRNSYEQYF. In DNA, the CDR3 is TGTGCCAGCCAGCCAGGGCGGAATTCCTACGAGCAGTACTTC.

This clone has a handful of counts. The chain links TRBV19 to TRBJ1-5; 7 bases line up with TRBD1. Unmatched junction bases numbered 7, after V lost 5 bases and J lost 0 bases. In germline, CDR1 is LNHDA, CDR2 SQIVND (reference sequence). The CDR3 spans 16 residues. CDR3 amino acids: CASSRTGAPSNQPQHF. The DNA for the CDR3 is TGTGCCAGTAGTCGCACAGGGGCACCTAGCAATCAGCCCCAGCATTTT.

The rearrangement uses TRBV3-1 (or the pseudogene TRBV3-2) and TRBJ2-2, with D possibly being TRBD1 (6 bases). CDR1 LGHDT and CDR2 YNNKEL come from the germline V gene (reference sequence). The CDR3 runs 14 residues. Trimming removed 1 base from V and 7 bases from J, with 10 bases in between. CDR3 nucleotides: TGTGCCAGCAGCCAAGGGGGGACACTCGGGGAGCTGTTTTTT. Encoded protein: CASSQGGTLGELFF.